The 7 T cell receptor beta chains below were found in one sample sequenced in a study of blood T cell repertoires in COVID-19. Assay used: immunoSEQ multiplex PCR; TCRdb lists only in-frame clones, some missing. The sample has about 400,000 clones, approximately 86% seen once. Sample: PBMCs or T cells enriched from blood (not recorded which). These receptors originate from a middle-aged woman with acute COVID-19.

The chain uses TRBV11-3 and TRBJ1-2; TRBD1 aligns across 9 bases. The CDR3 runs to 18 residues. Germline V lookup: CDR1 SGHNT, CDR2 YENEEA. The J segment lost 3 bases and the V segment lost 8 bases, leaving 19 bases of the junction unmatched. The CDR3 region has the DNA TGTGCCAGCCCTCCATGGATTAGACAGGGGGGTATGGACTATGGCTACACCTTC. The encoded protein is CASPPWIRQGGMDYGYTF.

V is TRBV9 and J is TRBJ1-2; 9 positions agree with TRBD1. Trimming took 3 bases from V and 2 from J; bases not matched to a gene: 11. CDR3 length: 17 amino acids. Germline values: CDR1 SGDLS, CDR2 YYNGEE. The CDR3 reads CASSGHRGQERNYGYTF. The CDR3 DNA reads TGTGCCAGCAGCGGGCACAGGGGGCAGGAAAGGAACTATGGCTACACCTTC.

The rearrangement links TRBV30 to TRBJ1-2; 7 bases agree with TRBD1. The length of the CDR3 is 14 residues. In germline, CDR1 is GTSNPN, CDR2 SVGIG (reference sequence). Trimming took 4 bases from V and 6 from J; bases not matched to a gene: 11. CDR3: CAWTRGTAGDGYTF. The DNA for the CDR3 is TGTGCCTGGACGCGAGGGACAGCCGGGGATGGCTACACCTTC.

This clone was counted once. J is TRBJ1-4 and V is TRBV7-9; TRBD1 matches 7 bases. Trimming cost V 5 bases and J 0 bases; bases outside gene matches: 3. The germline gives CDR1 SEHNR, CDR2 FQNEAQ (reference sequence). This CDR3 comprises 15 residues. The CDR3 DNA reads TGTGCCAGCAGCATCGACAGGGCAACTAATGAAAAACTGTTTTTT. Translation gives CASSIDRATNEKLFF.

CDR3 loop: CASSLLGANYEQYF. The DNA for the CDR3 is TGTGCCAGCAGCTTACTAGGGGCGAACTACGAGCAGTACTTC. The chain employs TRBV7-9 and TRBJ2-7; a possible D gene is TRBD1 (5 bases). The CDR3 contains 14 residues. Trimming took 2 bases from V and 3 from J, leaving 11 bases between them. The germline gives CDR1 SEHNR, CDR2 FQNEAQ (reference sequence).

J is TRBJ2-5 and V is TRBV19, with 8 bases aligning to TRBD1. Germline trimming cut 2 bases from V and 5 bases from J; bases unmatched to any gene: 1. The CDR3 is 13 residues long. Germline V gives CDR1 LNHDA, CDR2 SQIVND (reference sequence). The CDR3 is CASSINRGETQYF. CDR3 coding DNA: TGTGCCAGTAGTATAAACAGGGGGGAGACCCAGTACTTC.

This rearrangement joins TRBV18 to TRBJ2-1, with D perhaps TRBD1 (5 bases). The CDR3 runs to 13 residues. Germline V CDR1 and CDR2: KGHSH, LQKENI. Deletions cut 2 bases from V and 9 bases from J, with 11 bases between. The DNA of the CDR3 is TGTGCCAGCTCACCAACCAGGGAAGGTGAGCAGTTCTTC. Translating gives CASSPTREGEQFF.